This T cell receptor beta chain emerged from a study of neurological immune-mediated disorders. With V trimmed by 1 base and J by 1 base, 9 bases remained unmatched. CDR3 size: 18 residues. Germline CDR1 and CDR2: SGHTA and FQGTGA. In this sample, this clonotype turned up a few times. TCRdb called the 5' RACE reads again in MiXCR, with one record for every CDR3 protein. The sample yields some 50,000 distinct CDR3 sequences, about 25% seen once. V gene TRBV7-3 combines with J gene TRBJ2-2, with TRBD1 matching 7 bases. Sequenced sample: PBMCs. This sequence was found in a woman aged 70-85 years in good health. CDR3 sequence: CASSLIASGQRNTGELFF. CDR3 nucleotides: TGTGCCAGCAGCTTAATTGCATCGGGACAGAGGAACACCGGGGAGCTGTTTTTT.